The TCR beta chain described here comes from a study of T-cell memory formation after mild COVID-19. The CDR3 consists of 14 residues. The V gene end was trimmed by 4 bases and the J gene end by 3 bases; junction bases not matched to a gene: 6. Germline CDR1 SGHRS, CDR2 YFSETQ. Regarding the study as a whole: Later expanders leaned CD4+, whereas day 15 to 85 contracting clones were balanced CD4/CD8. Shrinking CD4+ clones resided mostly in CM and EM, and CD8+ ones in EMRA.

Using its own MiXCR run on the 5' RACE reads, TCRdb lists one record per CDR3 protein. Here the sample spans some 160,000 distinct CDR3 sequences, over 10% being singletons. Regarding this clonotype: Antigen specificity is unknown.

V usage is TRBV5-1 and J usage is TRBJ2-5; 7 bases fit TRBD2. The sequenced sample was PBMCs or a T cell subset sorted from them (not recorded which). The sequence came from a man between 18 and 29 years old who had mild COVID-19 (a few samples of this study predate the infection). Cell type and time point are not known. In DNA form, the CDR3 reads TGCGCCAGCAGCCCGGGGGGAACGGAAGAGACCCAGTACTTC. This encodes CASSPGGTEETQYF.